Following are 20 T cell receptor beta chains from one sample sequenced in a study of blood T cell repertoires in COVID-19. The assay was immunoSEQ multiplex PCR, and TCRdb's table has in-frame clones only and misses some. The profile covers approximately 50,000 clones, with around 80% appearing a single time and under 30% taken by the ten largest. Material: peripheral blood. The receptors stem from a man in his 70s with acute or convalescent COVID-19.

This chain uses TRBV5-1 with TRBJ2-1, with TRBD1 matching over 9 bases. The CDR3 runs 13 residues. Germline lookup yields CDR1 SGHRS and CDR2 YFSETQ. V was clipped by 4 bases and J by 9 bases; unmatched bases: 5. CDR3 in DNA: TGCGCCAGCAGCCCACAGGGGGCTGGTGAGCAGTTCTTC. This sequence encodes CASSPQGAGEQFF. The entire variable domain, with the rest obtained from reference TRBV5-1 and TRBJ2-1, is as follows: KAGVTQTPRYLIKTRGQQVTLSCSPISGHRSVSWYQQTPGQGLQFLFEYFSETQRNKGNFPGRFSGRQFSNSRSEMNVSTLELGDSALYLCASSPQGAGEQFFGPGTRLTVL.

This clone was seen repeatedly, ten times or more. The chain links TRBV9 to TRBJ2-1, with D perhaps TRBD1 (5 bases). Germline loops: CDR1 SGDLS, CDR2 YYNGEE. Between the trimmed V and J ends, which lost 2 bases and 9 bases, there was a span of 12 bases. This CDR3 contains 13 residues. CDR3 region: CASSVNPQGEQFF. DNA of the CDR3: TGTGCCAGCAGCGTTAATCCTCAGGGTGAGCAGTTCTTC.

The chain carries TRBV11-2 and TRBJ1-2; 9 bases agree with TRBD1. CDR1 SGHAT and CDR2 FQNNGV come from the germline V gene. This CDR3 is built from 13 residues. Losses at the gene ends were 5 bases for V and 4 bases for J; bases not matched to a gene: 2. CDR3 nucleotide sequence: TGTGCCAGCAGCCCGGGACAGGGCTATGGCTACACCTTC. Protein product: CASSPGQGYGYTF.

This CDR3 is CARSCPRAGNTIYF. DNA of the CDR3: TGTGCCAGAAGCTGCCCGCGGGCTGGAAACACCATATATTTT. The V gene is TRBV7-5, the J gene TRBJ1-3. TRBV7-5 is a known pseudogene. The CDR3 contains 14 residues.

This chain uses TRBV5-6 with TRBJ1-1, with D perhaps TRBD1 (5 bases). V lost 3 bases and J 1 base, leaving 16 bases between the germline ends. From germline, CDR1 is SGHDT and CDR2 YYEEEE. The length of the CDR3 is 16 residues. In DNA form, the CDR3 reads TGTGCCAGCAGCTCAGCCCGACTGGGGCCGAACACTGAAGCTTTCTTT. Amino acids: CASSSARLGPNTEAFF.

The sample holds one count of this clone. The chain employs TRBV7-2 and TRBJ2-5; TRBD2 agrees at 7 bases. The CDR3 contains 14 residues. V shed 2 bases and J 2 bases; nucleotides not matched to a gene: 2. The germline V gene has CDR1 SGHTA and CDR2 FQGNSA. CDR3 region: CASSLQAGQETQYF. The DNA for the CDR3 is TGTGCCAGCAGCTTACAAGCGGGACAAGAGACCCAGTACTTC. Filled out from reference TRBV7-2 and TRBJ2-5, the complete variable domain reads GAGVSQSPSNKVTEKGKDVELRCDPISGHTALYWYRQSLGQGLEFLIYFQGNSAPDKSGLPSDRFSAERTGGSVSTLTIQRTQQEDSAVYLCASSLQAGQETQYFGPGTRLLVL.

This clone has just a few counts. V is TRBV5-6 and J is TRBJ2-2; TRBD1 agrees at 7 bases. Germline assignment: CDR1 SGHDT and CDR2 YYEEEE. J lost 6 bases, V lost 2 bases, and 7 bases had no gene match. This CDR3 comprises 15 residues. The CDR3 loop reads CASSLGTAFSGELFF. In nucleotides, the CDR3 is TGTGCCAGCAGCTTAGGGACAGCCTTTTCCGGGGAGCTGTTTTTT. Full variable domain (outside the CDR3, taken from reference TRBV5-6 and TRBJ2-2): DAGVTQSPTHLIKTRGQQVTLRCSPKSGHDTVSWYQQALGQGPQFIFQYYEEEERQRGNFPDRFSGHQFPNYSSELNVNALLLGDSALYLCASSLGTAFSGELFFGEGSRLTVL.

The chain uses TRBV18 and TRBJ2-6; D perhaps matches TRBD1 (6 bases). V lost 3 bases and J 0 bases, leaving 12 bases between the germline ends. CDR3 length: 17 amino acids. Germline V gene data show CDR1 as KGHSH and CDR2 as LQKENI. CDR3 region: CASSPWTASSGANVLTF. The CDR3 region has the DNA TGTGCCAGCTCACCGTGGACAGCGAGCTCTGGGGCCAACGTCCTGACTTTC.

The chain is built from TRBV25-1 and TRBJ1-6; D possibly corresponds to TRBD1 (5 bases). Per germline, CDR1 MGHDK and CDR2 SYGVNS. This CDR3 is built from 15 residues. Trimming shortened V by 3 bases and J by 11 bases, and 17 bases separated the two germline ends. The CDR3 sequence: CASSDRLGGFPPLHF. CDR3 DNA: TGTGCCAGCAGTGATCGGCTTGGGGGGTTCCCACCCCTCCACTTT.

The rearrangement joins TRBV3-1 (or the pseudogene TRBV3-2) to TRBJ2-3, with 10 bases fitting TRBD2. Trimming at V came to 0 bases and at J to 5 bases, leaving 11 bases not matched to a gene. The CDR3 is 18 amino acids. Looked up from germline, CDR1 is LGHDT and CDR2 is YNNKEL (reference sequence). CDR3 region: CASSQDYLAGAFGDTQYF. The CDR3 nucleotides are TGTGCCAGCAGCCAAGATTACCTAGCGGGGGCCTTTGGAGATACGCAGTATTTT.

V gene TRBV7-2 combines with J gene TRBJ2-7; TRBD2 might be the D (6 bases). The V end lost 0 bases, the J end lost 3 bases, and 15 bases lay between the germline ends. The V gene's germline CDR1 is SGHTA and CDR2 FQGNSA. This CDR3 contains 16 residues. The DNA for the CDR3 is TGTGCCAGCAGCTTAGCGTTTTCTAAAGCGGGCTACGAGCAGTACTTC. Its translation is CASSLAFSKAGYEQYF.

The chain joins TRBV6-5 to TRBJ2-7; D might be TRBD1 (6 bases). Per germline, CDR1 MNHEY and CDR2 SVGAGI. With 4 bases removed from V and 6 bases from J, the gap between germline ends came to 19 bases. The CDR3 has 15 residues. CDR3 amino acids: CASSSNRVLSVEQYF. CDR3 DNA: TGTGCCAGCAGTTCAAACAGGGTTCTCTCCGTCGAGCAGTACTTC.

The chain joins TRBV6-2 or TRBV6-3 to TRBJ2-7; possibly TRBD2 for D (6 bases). Trimming stripped 5 bases from V and 2 bases from J, with 13 bases between. The CDR3 loop spans 14 amino acids. Germline V gives CDR1 MNHEY, CDR2 SVGEGT. The CDR3 sequence: CASSENWGAYEQYF. CDR3 nucleotides: TGTGCCAGCAGTGAGAACTGGGGGGCCTACGAGCAGTACTTC.

The chain uses TRBV5-1 and TRBJ2-5; 7 bases agree with TRBD2. Germline V CDR1 and CDR2: SGHRS, YFSETQ. J gave up 2 bases and V 7 bases, and 8 bases lay outside the gene matches. This CDR3 is 14 amino acids long. DNA for the CDR3: TGCGCCAGCCAAGCGGGACTCTTTCAAGAGACCCAGTACTTC. Translated: CASQAGLFQETQYF.

The CDR3 is CASTVTNYGYTF. In nucleotides, the CDR3 is TGTGCCAGCACGGTAACTAACTATGGCTACACCTTC. The V and J genes are TRBV6-5 and TRBJ1-2; no definite D call. Germline CDR1 is MNHEY and CDR2 is SVGAGI. The CDR3 sequence is 12 residues long. Trimming removed 7 bases at V and 0 bases at J, with 6 bases between.

This chain uses TRBV7-2 with TRBJ2-4; a possible D gene is TRBD1 (6 bases). The CDR3 contains 16 residues. Trimming pared 1 base from V and 8 bases from J, leaving 18 bases between. Looked up from germline, CDR1 is SGHTA and CDR2 is FQGNSA. The CDR3 spells CASSLGAGRGRDIQYF. DNA of the CDR3: TGTGCCAGCAGCTTAGGGGCAGGCAGGGGCCGGGACATTCAGTACTTC.

The J gene is TRBJ1-1, the V gene TRBV28; a possible D gene is TRBD1 (5 bases). Per the germline V gene, CDR1 is MDHEN and CDR2 is SYDVKM. The CDR3 covers 14 residues. The V end was cut by 5 bases, the J end by 0 bases, with 10 bases between. The CDR3 is CASSLTDLNTEAFF. CDR3 nucleotides: TGTGCCAGCAGTCTGACAGATCTGAACACTGAAGCTTTCTTT.

This clone was recorded once. The J gene is TRBJ1-6, the V gene TRBV12-5; D is perhaps TRBD1 (6 bases). Germline V gene lookup returns CDR1 LGHNT and CDR2 FRNRAP. Trimming stripped 6 bases from V and 6 bases from J, with 9 bases between. The length of the CDR3 is 13 residues. The CDR3 DNA reads as TGTGCTAGTGGGCGGACAGTTAATTCACCCCTCCACTTT. Translation: CASGRTVNSPLHF.

The chain employs TRBV4-2 and TRBJ2-7, with TRBD2 matching 7 bases. Looked up from germline, CDR1 is LGHNA and CDR2 is YNFKEQ. The V segment lost 1 base and the J segment 4 bases; nucleotides outside the gene matches: 7. The CDR3 length is 15 residues. CDR3 region: CASSQASSGGYEQYF. DNA of the CDR3: TGTGCCAGCAGCCAAGCGTCTAGCGGAGGGTACGAGCAGTACTTC.

To note about this clone: Distinct nucleotide sequences in the sample also encode this CDR3. The chain uses TRBV5-8 and TRBJ2-6; no clear D gene. This CDR3 contains 15 residues. V shed 4 bases and J shed 0 bases, with 8 bases lying between them. CDR1 SGHTS and CDR2 YDEGEE come from the germline V gene. Written as DNA, the CDR3 is TGTGCCAGCAGCGTGAGGCGCTCTGGGGCCAACGTCCTGACTTTC. This gives the protein CASSVRRSGANVLTF.